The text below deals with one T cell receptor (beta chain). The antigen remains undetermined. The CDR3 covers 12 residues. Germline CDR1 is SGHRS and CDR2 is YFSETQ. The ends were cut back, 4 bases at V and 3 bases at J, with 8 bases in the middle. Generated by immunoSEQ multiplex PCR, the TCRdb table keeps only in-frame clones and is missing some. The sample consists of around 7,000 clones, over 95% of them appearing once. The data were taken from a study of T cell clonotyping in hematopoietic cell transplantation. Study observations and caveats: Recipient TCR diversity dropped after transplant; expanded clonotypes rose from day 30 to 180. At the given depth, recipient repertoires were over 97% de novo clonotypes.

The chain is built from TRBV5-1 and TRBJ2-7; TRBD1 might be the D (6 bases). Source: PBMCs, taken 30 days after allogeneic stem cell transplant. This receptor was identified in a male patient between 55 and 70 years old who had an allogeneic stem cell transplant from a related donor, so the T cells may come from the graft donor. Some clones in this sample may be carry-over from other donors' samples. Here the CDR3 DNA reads TGCGCCAGCAGCCGGACAGTCTACGAGCAGTACTTC. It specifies CASSRTVYEQYF.